This is a list of T cell receptor beta chains from one sample in a study of a mutant IDH1 vaccine in newly diagnosed glioma. Antigens of these TCRs are unknown. Clones were sequenced by immunoSEQ multiplex PCR, and TCRdb holds only the in-frame ones, with some missing. This sample has roughly 52,000 clones, with around 80% found just once. Sequenced material: PBMCs, taken from a glioma patient whose treatment included an IDH1 peptide vaccine. The receptors originated from a middle-aged man with glioma. Both conserved end residues are trimmed from each CDR3. A D gene is named only where the DNA matches it firmly.

TRBD1 | 14 | TRBV19 | ASTRDPAGGTGELF
- | 14 | TRBV10-3 | AISEGTSLGVYEQY
TRBD2 | 12 | TRBV6-4 | ASRLAGVTGELF
TRBD1 | 12 | TRBV19 | ASRIQGGNQPQH
- | 11 | TRBV7-2 | ASSLGYQETQY
- | 9 | TRBV29-1 | SVEYAAGYT
TRBD1 | 12 | TRBV9 | ASSTGDSSYEQY
- | 11 | TRBV7-9 | ASSLYGSSEQF
TRBD2 | 11 | TRBV9 | ASSAGGPIEQF
TRBD1 | 11 | TRBV6-5 | ASRGQPNTEAF
- | 14 | TRBV18 | ASSAGLGNGANVLT
- | 11 | TRBV9 | ASSGGSNSPLH
- | 9 | TRBV9 | ASSAGYEQY